The source of this TCR beta chain is a study of OX40 agonist ivuxolimab in advanced cancers. Study-wide results and caveats: The study found that CD8+ T cells averaged more expanded clones than CD4+. Normalized T-cell clonal expansion was also low in a subset of nonresponders.

Here immunoSEQ multiplex PCR was the method, and the copy in TCRdb shows in-frame clones only, minus some. The sample records some 69,000 clones, roughly 90% being singletons. This clone was found once. Its antigen is currently unknown. This CDR3 contains 16 residues. V was pared by 4 bases and J by 4 bases, with 18 bases between. Germline V CDR1 and CDR2: SEHNR, FQNEAQ (reference sequence). Autoimmune disease history or systemic immunosuppression barred patients. The TCR was taken from an adult with an advanced solid tumor such as melanoma, head and neck, liver or kidney cancer. The chain is built from TRBV7-9 and TRBJ2-3; a weak D match, TRBD2 (5 bases). The sequences come from CD4+ or CD8+ T cells sorted from blood, collected in a trial of the OX40 agonist ivuxolimab. The CDR3 DNA follows: TGTGCCAGCAGCTCCTCTCCCGGGGAATCCCCAGATACGCAGTATTTT. This sequence encodes CASSSSPGESPDTQYF.